The 29 T cell receptor beta chains below all came from one sample that was sequenced in a study of T cells in Graves' hyperthyroidism and ophthalmopathy. Amplified regions were TCR beta CDR3 sequences from RNA transcripts. With the HTBI primer set, the TCR CDR3 went through a first round of RT-PCR. Each CDR3 protein is one row after TCRdb ran MiXCR on the multiplex PCR reads. The data contain 200,000 to 250,000 distinct CDR3 sequences, roughly 17% of them seen just once; the ten biggest clones take up 25% to 30%. The specimen sequenced was blood. The receptors derive from a woman aged 18-29 years with Graves' ophthalmopathy.

In its sample, this clonotype was seen a few times. This may stem from a read error, because a much larger clone lies one nucleotide away. The CDR3 ends on some other residue instead of the conserved phenylalanine or tryptophan, so this is likely a read error. This sequence joins TRBV19 and TRBJ1-1, with D possibly matching TRBD1 (5 bases). This CDR3 has 15 amino acids. Trimming left V 6 bases short and J 0 bases short, with 14 bases between. Germline CDR1 and CDR2: LNHDA and SQIVND (reference sequence). The chain's CDR3 is CASRLRRTMNTEAFL. The CDR3 DNA sequence: TGTGCCAGTAGATTACGAAGGACAATGAACACTGAAGCTTTCCTT.

At least ten counts were recorded for this clonotype. The genes are TRBV29-1 and TRBJ2-1; TRBD2 matches 11 bases. The V segment lost 7 bases and the J segment 7 bases; nucleotides outside the gene matches: 9. The CDR3 has 14 residues. Germline CDR1 is SQVTM and CDR2 is ANQGSEA. The CDR3 DNA follows: TGCAGCGCCGAACTAGCGGGAGCTGGTAATGAGCAGTTCTTC. This encodes CSAELAGAGNEQFF.

This clonotype was seen repeatedly, ten times or more. J is TRBJ2-3 and V is TRBV5-1; TRBD2 matches at 10 bases. Trimming cost V 0 bases and J 0 bases; bases outside gene matches: 10. Per germline, CDR1 SGHRS and CDR2 YFSETQ. The CDR3 covers 19 residues. CDR3 in amino acids: CASSLASSGRARSTDTQYF. In DNA, the CDR3 is TGCGCCAGCAGCTTGGCCTCCAGCGGGAGGGCCAGAAGCACAGATACGCAGTATTTT.

This chain connects TRBV19 to TRBJ1-5; a weak D match, TRBD1 (5 bases). This CDR3 has 18 amino acids. Deletions cut 4 bases from V and 0 bases from J, with 19 bases between. The V gene's germline CDR1 is LNHDA and CDR2 SQIVND (reference sequence). The CDR3 DNA reads as TGTGCCAGTAGTACGCCGGGCAGGATAGGGGATAGCAATCAGCCCCAGCATTTT. Its protein is CASSTPGRIGDSNQPQHF.

This clonotype was seen repeatedly, ten times or more. The chain links TRBV2 to TRBJ2-7; 10 bases match TRBD1. This CDR3 spans 16 amino acids. Germline values: CDR1 SNHLY, CDR2 FYNNEI. The junction had 9 bases not matched to a gene; V was cut back by 5 bases and J by 2 bases. The CDR3 loop reads CASSSPGTGDAYEQYF. The DNA of the CDR3 is TGTGCCAGCAGTAGTCCCGGGACAGGGGACGCCTACGAGCAGTACTTC.

This clonotype was observed at least ten times. The chain combines TRBV5-5 with TRBJ2-7; the D gene is possibly TRBD2 (5 bases). Trimming removed 4 bases from V and 6 bases from J, with 17 bases in between. Germline CDR1 reads SGHKS; CDR2 reads YYEKEE (reference sequence). The CDR3 is 14 residues long. For the CDR3, the DNA is TGTGCCAGCAGCACCAACCCGGGGAATGGCGAGCAGTACTTC. It specifies CASSTNPGNGEQYF. The whole variable domain, remainder taken from reference TRBV5-5 and TRBJ2-7, is DAGVTQSPTHLIKTRGQQVTLRCSPISGHKSVSWYQQVLGQGPQFIFQYYEKEERGRGNFPDRFSARQFPNYSSELNVNALLLGDSALYLCASSTNPGNGEQYFGPGTRLTVT.

The sample holds a few counts of this clonotype. This chain's CDR3 is CASSAGANVLTF. CDR3 DNA sequence: TGTGCCAGCAGTGCTGGGGCCAACGTCCTGACTTTC. The V call is TRBV6-1, the J call TRBJ2-6; D ambiguous. Germline V gives CDR1 MNHNS, CDR2 SASEGT. V was cut by 4 bases and J by 2 bases, with 0 bases left in between. CDR3 length equals 12 residues.

The rearrangement links TRBV18 to TRBJ2-2; 10 nucleotides align to TRBD1. CDR1 is KGHSH and CDR2 is LQKENI in the germline V gene. J gave up 6 bases and V 3 bases, and 7 bases lay outside the gene matches. The CDR3 covers 16 residues. This CDR3 reads CASSPRGTGDAGELFF. The CDR3 nucleotides are TGTGCCAGCTCACCGCGGGGGACAGGGGATGCCGGGGAGCTGTTTTTT. Full variable domain (missing parts from reference TRBV18 and TRBJ2-2): NAGVMQNPRHLVRRRGQEARLRCSPMKGHSHVYWYRQLPEEGLKFMVYLQKENIIDESGMPKERFSAEFPKEGPSILRIQQVVRGDSAAYFCASSPRGTGDAGELFFGEGSRLTVL.

This clonotype was counted many times. CDR3 coding DNA: TGTGCCAGCAGCGAGAGAAGGACAGGGTACCAATACGAGCAGTACTTC. Residues: CASSERRTGYQYEQYF. V is TRBV7-8 and J is TRBJ2-7, with 8 bases matching TRBD1. Germline assignment: CDR1 SGHVS and CDR2 FQNEAQ. This CDR3 comprises 16 residues. The ends lost 5 bases at V and 4 bases at J; junction bases unmatched: 13.

Note on this clonotype: This clone may be a read error of a much larger clone one base away. This rearrangement joins TRBV6-1 to TRBJ2-7; 9 nucleotides agree with TRBD1. Gene TRBJ2-1 matches the end of the DNA better, so the J call may be wrong. Germline V gives CDR1 MNHNS, CDR2 SASEGT. This CDR3 is 15 amino acids long. CDR3 in amino acids: CASSEVGTGTYEQFF. CDR3 DNA sequence: TGTGCCAGCAGTGAGGTCGGGACAGGGACCTACGAGCAGTTCTTC.

This clonotype was detected ten times or more. V is TRBV5-1 and J is TRBJ2-3; D not resolved. Trimming took 4 bases from V and 2 from J, leaving 11 bases between them. Germline V gene lookup returns CDR1 SGHRS and CDR2 YFSETQ. CDR3 length: 14 residues. Here the CDR3 reads CASSPGRLTDTQYF. The CDR3 DNA reads as TGCGCCAGCAGCCCCGGACGGCTCACAGATACGCAGTATTTT.

This clonotype was picked up many times. This chain links TRBV9 with TRBJ2-1, with a weak D call TRBD1 (5 bases). The CDR3 runs 14 residues. Trimming removed 4 bases from V and 10 bases from J, with 18 bases in between. CDR1 and CDR2 from the germline V gene are SGDLS and YYNGEE. The CDR3 nucleotides read TGTGCCAGCAGCCCTAGAGGTAAGGGGAACGAGCAGTTCTTC. This encodes CASSPRGKGNEQFF. The full variable domain, rest sourced from reference TRBV9 and TRBJ2-1, is DSGVTQTPKHLITATGQRVTLRCSPRSGDLSVYWYQQSLDQGLQFLIQYYNGEERAKGNILERFSAQQFPDLHSELNLSSLELGDSALYFCASSPRGKGNEQFFGPGTRLTVL.

At least ten counts were recorded for this clonotype. The V gene is TRBV7-9, the J gene TRBJ1-1, with D maybe TRBD1 (6 bases). CDR3 length: 15 residues. Trimming shortened V by 5 bases and J by 2 bases, and 15 bases separated the two germline ends. In germline, CDR1 is SEHNR, CDR2 FQNEAQ (reference sequence). DNA of the CDR3: TGTGCCAGCAGCGAATACCGGGACATAAACACTGAAGCTTTCTTT. Translation gives CASSEYRDINTEAFF.

This clonotype was seen repeatedly, ten times or more. CDR3 sequence reads: CASSQISADTQYF. The CDR3 DNA sequence: TGTGCCAGCAGCCAGATTTCGGCAGATACGCAGTATTTT. The rearrangement links TRBV4-2 to TRBJ2-3; no definite D call. This CDR3 comprises 13 residues. V was shortened by 3 bases and J by 4 bases, with 8 bases between the two germline ends. The V gene's germline CDR1 is LGHNA and CDR2 YNFKEQ.

This clonotype was counted ten times or more. The rearrangement uses TRBV6-1 and TRBJ2-7; D tentatively fits TRBD1 or TRBD2 (6 bases each). CDR3 length: 14 residues. V was cut by 2 bases and J by 4 bases, with 12 bases left in between. Germline CDR1 reads MNHNS; CDR2 reads SASEGT. The CDR3 loop is CASSEPGASYEQYF. The CDR3 DNA reads as TGTGCCAGCAGTGAACCGGGGGCTTCTTACGAGCAGTACTTC.

The chain uses TRBV2 and TRBJ1-6, with TRBD1 matching 10 bases. The trim removed 10 bases at V and 7 bases at J, leaving 7 bases unmatched. CDR1 is SNHLY, CDR2 FYNNEI, per germline. The CDR3 totals 14 residues. CDR3: CATVGQGGNSPLHF. DNA of the CDR3: TGTGCCACCGTAGGACAGGGGGGAAATTCACCCCTCCACTTT.

This clonotype was seen repeatedly, ten times or more. In DNA form, the CDR3 reads TGTGCCAGCAGCCTCGGAGGTTCAGGCCGCGAGCAGTACTTC. Translation gives CASSLGGSGREQYF. The genes are TRBV6-1 and TRBJ2-7; possible D gene TRBD2, 5 bases. Trimming took 6 bases from V and 6 from J, leaving 18 bases between them. Germline CDR1 is MNHNS and CDR2 is SASEGT. The CDR3 covers 14 residues.

This chain uses TRBV2 with TRBJ2-5; 12 nucleotides agree with TRBD2. The V and J ends lost 2 bases and 4 bases, in that order; junction bases with no gene match: 2. Germline V CDR1 and CDR2: SNHLY, FYNNEI. This CDR3 is built from 15 residues. CDR3 DNA: TGTGCCAGCAGTGAACCGGGACTAGCGGGAGAGACCCAGTACTTC. Residues: CASSEPGLAGETQYF.

This clonotype was seen ten or more times. The V and J genes are TRBV6-1 and TRBJ1-2; D uncertain. The CDR3 loop spans 12 amino acids. Germline-derived CDR1 and CDR2 are MNHNS and SASEGT. Trimming took 5 bases from V and 5 from J, leaving 9 bases between them. CDR3 DNA: TGTGCCAGCAGTTCCGCGCCTTATGGCTACACCTTC. Residues: CASSSAPYGYTF.

This clonotype has a count of ten or more. The chain employs TRBV27 and TRBJ2-1; 13 bases are a match to TRBD2. This CDR3 is 15 amino acids long. Losses at the gene ends were 4 bases for V and 7 bases for J; bases not matched to a gene: 4. The germline gives CDR1 MNHEY, CDR2 SMNVEV (reference sequence). The CDR3 sequence: CASSSGLAGVNEQFF. CDR3 nucleotide sequence: TGTGCCAGCAGTTCAGGACTAGCGGGAGTGAATGAGCAGTTCTTC.

This clonotype has ten or more counts. The CDR3, as DNA: TGTGCCACCAGCAGAGATTCAGGCAGGGGGACCTACGAGCAGTACTTC. Protein product: CATSRDSGRGTYEQYF. This chain links TRBV15 with TRBJ2-7; 7 bases map to TRBD1. J gave up 2 bases and V 0 bases, and 7 bases lay outside the gene matches. This CDR3 comprises 16 residues. Per the germline V gene, CDR1 is LNHNV and CDR2 is YYDKDF (reference sequence).

This clonotype appeared many times. This chain links TRBV6-1 with TRBJ1-5, with D tentatively TRBD1 (6 bases). Germline assignment: CDR1 MNHNS and CDR2 SASEGT. The CDR3 runs 14 residues. The V gene lost 4 bases and the J gene lost 3 bases, with 10 bases spanning the gap. The CDR3 reads CASSGQAPNQPQHF. The CDR3 nucleotides are TGTGCCAGCAGTGGACAGGCCCCCAATCAGCCCCAGCATTTT.

The sample holds many counts of this clonotype. V gene TRBV27 combines with J gene TRBJ2-6; D possibly corresponds to TRBD1 (6 bases). CDR3 length equals 16 residues. In germline, CDR1 is MNHEY, CDR2 SMNVEV (reference sequence). Trimming took off 5 bases at V and 0 bases at J, with 11 bases between the two ends. The CDR3 DNA follows: TGTGCCAGCAGTAGGACAGCACACTCTGGGGCCAACGTCCTGACTTTC. As protein: CASSRTAHSGANVLTF.

This clonotype was counted ten times or more. The V call is TRBV19, the J call TRBJ2-1; D is unresolved. CDR3 size: 14 residues. CDR1 is LNHDA, CDR2 SQIVND, per germline (reference sequence). V lost 2 bases and J lost 8, with 13 bases in between. CDR3 DNA: TGTGCCAGTAGTATATCAACCCGGTCCGATGAGCAGTTCTTC. Amino acids: CASSISTRSDEQFF.

This chain links TRBV5-4 with TRBJ2-3, with 10 bases that match TRBD2. The V gene's germline CDR1 is SGHNT and CDR2 YYREEE (reference sequence). V dropped 6 bases and J dropped 4; count of bases not matched to a gene: 8. This CDR3 is built from 15 residues. DNA for the CDR3: TGTGCCAGCAACAAGCGGGGGGGCCAAGCAGATACGCAGTATTTT. Translation gives CASNKRGGQADTQYF.

The table lists this clonotype with many counts. V usage is TRBV5-1 and J usage is TRBJ2-1; 7 nucleotides align to TRBD2. CDR3 length: 13 residues. Losses at the gene ends were 7 bases for V and 6 bases for J; bases not matched to a gene: 7. Per the germline V gene, CDR1 is SGHRS and CDR2 is YFSETQ. The CDR3 coding sequence is TGCGCCAGCTTCTGGACTAGTCTCAATGAGCAGTTCTTC. Protein: CASFWTSLNEQFF.

This clonotype has at least ten counts. The chain couples TRBV4-2 to TRBJ2-5; TRBD2 agrees at 12 bases. This CDR3 has 16 residues. The trim removed 4 bases at V and 4 bases at J, leaving 7 bases unmatched. Germline V gene data show CDR1 as LGHNA and CDR2 as YNFKEQ. The CDR3: CASSPQLAGGGETQYF. The CDR3 bases are TGTGCCAGCAGCCCTCAACTAGCGGGGGGCGGAGAGACCCAGTACTTC.

The table lists this clonotype with many counts. The genes are TRBV7-9 and TRBJ2-5; D may be TRBD1 (5 bases). V lost 5 bases and J 1 base, leaving 11 bases between the germline ends. The CDR3 has 14 amino acids. Germline CDR1 reads SEHNR; CDR2 reads FQNEAQ (reference sequence). CDR3 in DNA: TGTGCCAGCAGCCGAGACAGTTTCCAAGAGACCCAGTACTTC. Encoded protein: CASSRDSFQETQYF. The full variable domain, completed using reference TRBV7-9 and TRBJ2-5, is DTGVSQNPRHKITKRGQNVTFRCDPISEHNRLYWYRQTLGQGPEFLTYFQNEAQLEKSRLLSDRFSAERPKGSFSTLEIQRTEQGDSAMYLCASSRDSFQETQYFGPGTRLLVL.

The sample holds many counts of this clonotype. The chain recombines TRBV18 with TRBJ1-2; possibly TRBD1 for D (5 bases). The CDR3 spans 14 residues. Trimming took 1 base from V and 4 from J, leaving 10 bases between them. CDR1 and CDR2 from the germline V gene are KGHSH and LQKENI. The CDR3, as DNA: TGTGCCAGCTCACCACTACAGGAATTCTATGGCTACACCTTC. It specifies CASSPLQEFYGYTF.